The 2 T cell receptor beta chains presented below share a single source sample, sequenced in a study of blood T cell repertoires in COVID-19. The repertoire was sequenced with immunoSEQ multiplex PCR; TCRdb's copy has only in-frame clones and lacks some. This table holds around 320,000 clones, 90% to 95% found once. Sequenced: PBMCs or T cells enriched from blood (not recorded which). The receptor source for this set is a woman aged 25-40 years who had been exposed to COVID-19.

The chain links TRBV5-5 to TRBJ1-4; a weak D match, TRBD1 (5 bases). This CDR3 region has 15 residues. Germline V gives CDR1 SGHKS, CDR2 YYEKEE (reference sequence). Between the trimmed V and J ends, which lost 5 bases and 0 bases, there was a span of 11 bases. The DNA of the CDR3 is TGTGCCAGCAGTCTGCTGACAGCAACTAATGAAAAACTGTTTTTT. Amino acid sequence: CASSLLTATNEKLFF.

The chain has TRBV10-3 and TRBJ1-2; D unclear. Trimming took 3 bases from V and 0 from J, leaving 8 bases between them. CDR1 is ENHRY, CDR2 SYGVKD, per germline. CDR3 size: 14 residues. This CDR3 reads CAISDAGTNYGYTF. CDR3 nucleotide sequence: TGTGCCATCAGTGATGCGGGTACTAACTATGGCTACACCTTC.